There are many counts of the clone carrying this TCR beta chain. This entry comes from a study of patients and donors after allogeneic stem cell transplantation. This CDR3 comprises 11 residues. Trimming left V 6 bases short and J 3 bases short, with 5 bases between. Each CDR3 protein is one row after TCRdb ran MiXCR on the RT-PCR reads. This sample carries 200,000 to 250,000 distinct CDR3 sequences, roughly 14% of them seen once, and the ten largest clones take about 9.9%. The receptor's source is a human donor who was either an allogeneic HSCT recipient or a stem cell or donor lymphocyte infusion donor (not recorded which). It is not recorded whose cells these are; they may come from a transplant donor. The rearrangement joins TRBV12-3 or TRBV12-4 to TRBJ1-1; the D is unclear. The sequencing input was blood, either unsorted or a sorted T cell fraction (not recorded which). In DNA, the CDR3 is TGTGCCAGCAGAATCTACACTGAAGCTTTCTTT. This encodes CASRIYTEAFF.